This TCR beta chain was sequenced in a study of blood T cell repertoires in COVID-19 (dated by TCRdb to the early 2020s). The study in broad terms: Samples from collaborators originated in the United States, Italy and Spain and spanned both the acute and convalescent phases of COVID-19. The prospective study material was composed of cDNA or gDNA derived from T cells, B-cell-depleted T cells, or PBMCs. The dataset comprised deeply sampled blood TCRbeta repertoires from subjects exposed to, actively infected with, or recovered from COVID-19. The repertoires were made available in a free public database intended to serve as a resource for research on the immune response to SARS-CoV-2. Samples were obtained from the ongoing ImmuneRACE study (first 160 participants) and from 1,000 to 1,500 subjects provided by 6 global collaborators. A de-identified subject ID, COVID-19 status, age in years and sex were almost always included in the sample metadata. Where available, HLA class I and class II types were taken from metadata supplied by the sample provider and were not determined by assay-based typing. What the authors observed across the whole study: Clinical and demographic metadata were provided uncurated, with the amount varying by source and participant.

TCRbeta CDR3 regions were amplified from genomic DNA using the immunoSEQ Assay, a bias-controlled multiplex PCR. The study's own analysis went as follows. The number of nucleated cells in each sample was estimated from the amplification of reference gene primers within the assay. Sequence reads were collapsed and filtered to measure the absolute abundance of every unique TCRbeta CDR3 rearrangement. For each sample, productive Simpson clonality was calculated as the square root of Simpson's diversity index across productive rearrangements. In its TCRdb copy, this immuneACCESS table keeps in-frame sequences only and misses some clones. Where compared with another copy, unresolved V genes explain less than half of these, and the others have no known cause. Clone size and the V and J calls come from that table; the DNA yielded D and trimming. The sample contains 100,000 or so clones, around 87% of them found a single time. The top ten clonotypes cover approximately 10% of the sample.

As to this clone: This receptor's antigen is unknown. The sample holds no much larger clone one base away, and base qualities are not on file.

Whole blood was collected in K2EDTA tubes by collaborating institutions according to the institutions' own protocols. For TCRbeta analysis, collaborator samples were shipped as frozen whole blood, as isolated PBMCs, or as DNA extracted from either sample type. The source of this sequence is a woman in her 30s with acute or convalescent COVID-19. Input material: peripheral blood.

The CDR3 in this case is CASSLYGGARTGELFF. The DNA sequence is TGTGCCAGCAGTTTATATGGGGGGGCCCGAACCGGGGAGCTGTTTTTT. The rearrangement joined TRBV27 to TRBJ2-2; TRBD2 is a weak D gene call, 7 bases matching. As encoded in the germline V gene (reference sequence), CDR1 is MNHEY while CDR2 is SMNVEV. The junction carries 14 bases between V and J, which are trimmed by 1 base and 5 bases respectively. The CDR3 runs 16 amino acids, cysteine and phenylalanine included. This entry keeps only the CDR3 DNA: 48 bases, framed from base 1.